The sequence of this T cell receptor (beta chain) was determined in a study of T cell responses to AZD1222 COVID-19 vaccine. As for this clone: The antigen is not known.

Study-wide results and caveats: There were mostly white British donors and more females than males, and clonal diversity was possibly underestimated. CD4 TCRs covered the whole spike, strongest at regions 160-218 and 743-854. The number of AZD1222 recipients seropositive at baseline was only 6 or 7.

There are 16 residues in the CDR3. Trimming pared 1 base from V and 9 bases from J, leaving 19 bases between. Germline CDR1 MNHEY, CDR2 SMNVEV (reference sequence). Sequenced by immunoSEQ multiplex PCR; TCRdb stores in-frame clones only, minus some. The repertoire includes 140,000 to 150,000 clones, 75% to 95% of them detected once, and 2.5% to 3% sits in the top ten. The chain has TRBV27 and TRBJ2-1, with D maybe TRBD1 (6 bases). The material was peripheral blood, obtained on day 0 of MenACWY control vaccination. The sequence came from an adult in good health. This CDR3 reads CASSLLGGVSVGEQFF. The CDR3 nucleotides read TGTGCCAGCAGTTTATTAGGGGGAGTGAGTGTAGGTGAGCAGTTCTTC.